This is a list of T cell receptor beta chains from one sample in a study of OX40 agonist ivuxolimab in advanced cancers. TCRdb keeps only in-frame clones here, not all; method: immunoSEQ multiplex PCR. This table holds 45,000 to 65,000 clones, over 60% found once. The input for sequencing was CD4+ or CD8+ T cells sorted from blood, taken in a trial of the OX40 agonist ivuxolimab. The receptor source for this set is an adult with an advanced solid tumor such as melanoma, head and neck, liver or kidney cancer. Both conserved end residues are part of each CDR3. A D gene is named only where the DNA matches it firmly. Rows may omit the clone size; those that give it use once, few, many or a size class.

abundance: .; d_gene: .; j_gene: TRBJ2-3; v_gene: TRBV27; CDR3aa: CASSRDGARTDTQYF; CDR3nt: TGTGCCAGCAGTCGCGATGGGGCCCGCACAGATACGCAGTATTTT
abundance: .; d_gene: .; j_gene: TRBJ2-7; v_gene: TRBV18; CDR3aa: CASSPGSSYEQYF; CDR3nt: TGTGCCAGCTCACCTGGCAGCTCCTACGAGCAGTACTTC
abundance: .; d_gene: .; j_gene: TRBJ1-4; v_gene: TRBV4-1; CDR3aa: CASSQEVRGFVTNEKLFF; CDR3nt: TGCGCCAGCAGCCAAGAAGTCAGGGGATTTGTAACTAATGAAAAACTGTTTTTT
abundance: .; d_gene: TRBD1; j_gene: TRBJ2-1; v_gene: TRBV5-1; CDR3aa: CASSLRTGSLNEQFF; CDR3nt: TGTGCCAGCAGCTTGAGGACAGGTTCACTAAATGAGCAGTTCTTC
abundance: .; d_gene: .; j_gene: TRBJ2-2; v_gene: TRBV28; CDR3aa: CASSGPIAANTGELFF; CDR3nt: TGTGCCAGCAGTGGTCCAATAGCGGCGAACACCGGGGAGCTGTTTTTT
abundance: .; d_gene: .; j_gene: TRBJ2-6; v_gene: TRBV11-2; CDR3aa: CASSPLPYSSSGANVLTF; CDR3nt: TGTGCCAGCAGCCCCCTTCCGTACAGTTCCTCTGGGGCCAACGTCCTGACTTTC
abundance: .; d_gene: .; j_gene: TRBJ1-1; v_gene: TRBV6-5; CDR3aa: CASSELRNTEAFF; CDR3nt: TGTGCCAGCAGTGAACTCAGGAACACTGAAGCTTTCTTT
abundance: once; d_gene: .; j_gene: TRBJ2-5; v_gene: TRBV5-5; CDR3aa: CASSLAGTSEETQYF; CDR3nt: TGTGCCAGCAGCTTGGCCGGGACATCAGAAGAGACCCAGTACTTC
abundance: few; d_gene: .; j_gene: TRBJ2-3; v_gene: TRBV19; CDR3aa: CASSIRTGVSTDTQYF; CDR3nt: TGTGCCAGTAGTATCCGAACAGGCGTTAGCACAGATACGCAGTATTTT
abundance: .; d_gene: TRBD1; j_gene: TRBJ1-3; v_gene: TRBV7-9; CDR3aa: CATDQGGLSSGNTIYF; CDR3nt: TGTGCCACCGACCAGGGGGGTTTAAGCTCTGGAAACACCATATATTTT
abundance: once; d_gene: .; j_gene: TRBJ2-1; v_gene: TRBV29-1; CDR3aa: CSVKRQGKGLNEQFF; CDR3nt: TGCAGCGTTAAAAGGCAAGGGAAGGGTCTAAATGAGCAGTTCTTC
abundance: .; d_gene: .; j_gene: TRBJ2-3; v_gene: TRBV7-9; CDR3aa: CASSFWTSTDTQYF; CDR3nt: TGTGCCAGCAGCTTTTGGACAAGCACAGATACGCAGTATTTT
abundance: .; d_gene: TRBD1; j_gene: TRBJ2-7; v_gene: TRBV7-2; CDR3aa: CASSLDRGRDEQYF; CDR3nt: TGTGCCAGCAGCTTGGACAGGGGGCGAGACGAGCAGTACTTC
abundance: .; d_gene: TRBD1; j_gene: TRBJ2-5; v_gene: TRBV7-8; CDR3aa: CASSGRDRVFLETQYF; CDR3nt: TGTGCCAGCAGCGGACGGGACAGGGTCTTTCTGGAGACCCAGTACTTC
abundance: .; d_gene: .; j_gene: TRBJ1-6; v_gene: TRBV4-1; CDR3aa: CASSQAQLFNSPLHF; CDR3nt: TGCGCCAGCAGCCAGGCACAGCTCTTTAATTCACCCCTCCACTTT
abundance: .; d_gene: .; j_gene: TRBJ2-6; v_gene: TRBV27; CDR3aa: CASSRDSGANVLTF; CDR3nt: TGTGCCAGCAGCCGGGACTCTGGGGCCAACGTCCTGACTTTC
abundance: .; d_gene: TRBD2; j_gene: TRBJ2-7; v_gene: TRBV11-2; CDR3aa: CASSFFSSGSSYEQYF; CDR3nt: TGTGCCAGCAGCTTCTTCTCTAGCGGGAGCTCCTACGAGCAGTACTTC
abundance: .; d_gene: TRBD1; j_gene: TRBJ2-1; v_gene: TRBV5-1; CDR3aa: CASSFQGAYNEQFF; CDR3nt: TGCGCCAGCAGCTTCCAGGGGGCGTACAATGAGCAGTTCTTC
abundance: .; d_gene: TRBD2; j_gene: TRBJ2-5; v_gene: TRBV9; CDR3aa: CASSAGLAASETQYF; CDR3nt: TGTGCCAGCAGCGCCGGACTAGCAGCCTCGGAGACCCAGTACTTC
abundance: .; d_gene: .; j_gene: TRBJ1-5; v_gene: TRBV10-2; CDR3aa: CASSDSGLGQNQPQHF; CDR3nt: TGCGCCAGCAGTGACTCGGGATTGGGGCAAAATCAGCCCCAGCATTTT
abundance: .; d_gene: .; j_gene: TRBJ2-7; v_gene: TRBV2; CDR3aa: CASTFLTYEQYF; CDR3nt: TGTGCCAGCACTTTCTTGACCTACGAGCAGTACTTC
abundance: .; d_gene: .; j_gene: TRBJ2-1; v_gene: TRBV5-1; CDR3aa: CASSFQARSGDDEQFF; CDR3nt: TGCGCCAGCAGCTTTCAGGCCCGGAGTGGAGATGATGAGCAGTTCTTC